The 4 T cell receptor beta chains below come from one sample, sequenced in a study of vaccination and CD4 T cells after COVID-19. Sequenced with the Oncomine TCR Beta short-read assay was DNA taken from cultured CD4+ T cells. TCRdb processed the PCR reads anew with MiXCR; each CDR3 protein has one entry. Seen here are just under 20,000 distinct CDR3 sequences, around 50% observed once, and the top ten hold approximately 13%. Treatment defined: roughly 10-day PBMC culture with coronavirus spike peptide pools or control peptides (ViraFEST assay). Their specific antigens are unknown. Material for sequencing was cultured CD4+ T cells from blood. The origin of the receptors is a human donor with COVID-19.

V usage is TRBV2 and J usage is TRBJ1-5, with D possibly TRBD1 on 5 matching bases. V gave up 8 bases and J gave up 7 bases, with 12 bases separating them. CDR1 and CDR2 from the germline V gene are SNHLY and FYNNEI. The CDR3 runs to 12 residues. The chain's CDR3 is CASLGGEQPQHF. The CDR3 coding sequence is TGTGCCAGCCTCGGAGGGGAGCAGCCCCAGCATTTT.

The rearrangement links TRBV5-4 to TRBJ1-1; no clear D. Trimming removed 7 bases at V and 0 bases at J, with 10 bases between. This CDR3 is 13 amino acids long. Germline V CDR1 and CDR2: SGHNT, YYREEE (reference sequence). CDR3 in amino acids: CASATPMNTEAFF. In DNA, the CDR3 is TGTGCCAGCGCGACACCCATGAACACTGAAGCTTTCTTT.

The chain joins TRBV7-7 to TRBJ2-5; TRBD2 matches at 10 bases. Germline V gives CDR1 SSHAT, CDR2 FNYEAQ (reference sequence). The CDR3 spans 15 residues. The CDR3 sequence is CASGASGGLQETQYF. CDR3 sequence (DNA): TGTGCTAGCGGTGCTAGCGGGGGCCTTCAAGAGACCCAGTACTTC.

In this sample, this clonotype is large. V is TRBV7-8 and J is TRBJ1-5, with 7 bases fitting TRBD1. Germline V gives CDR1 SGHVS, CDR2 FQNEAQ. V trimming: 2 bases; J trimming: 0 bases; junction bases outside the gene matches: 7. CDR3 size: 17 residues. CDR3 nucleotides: TGTGCCAGCAGCTTACATACCGGGACAGATAGCAATCAGCCCCAGCATTTT. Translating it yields CASSLHTGTDSNQPQHF.